What follows are 13 T cell receptor beta chains derived from one specimen sequenced in a study of T cells after yellow fever vaccination. TCRdb re-analysed the 5' RACE reads in MiXCR, keeping a single row per CDR3 protein. The sample holds some 300,000 distinct CDR3 sequences, around 10% seen once. Sequences were derived from CD4+ T cells sorted from PBMCs, sampled 45 days after the yellow fever booster vaccination. The receptors originated from a man aged 18-30 years who received the YFV17D yellow fever vaccine.

This clonotype was seen many times. The chain links TRBV7-2 to TRBJ2-3; 7 bases line up with TRBD2. V gave up 4 bases and J gave up 4 bases; unmatched junction bases: 5. The CDR3 contains 14 residues. The germline gives CDR1 SGHTA, CDR2 FQGNSA. The CDR3 DNA reads TGTGCCAGCAGCTCCATCCGGGGGGCAGATACGCAGTATTTT. As protein: CASSSIRGADTQYF.

This clonotype has more than one count but fewer than ten. V is TRBV2 and J is TRBJ1-2; TRBD1 aligns across 9 bases. The V and J ends lost 6 bases and 4 bases, in that order; junction bases with no gene match: 9. Looked up from germline, CDR1 is SNHLY and CDR2 is FYNNEI. CDR3 length: 15 amino acids. The CDR3 DNA reads as TGTGCCAGCAGCTCAGAGACAGGGGGAGTCTATGGCTACACCTTC. Protein: CASSSETGGVYGYTF.

In this sample, this clonotype turned up many times. The chain combines TRBV7-2 with TRBJ1-2; D is undetermined. With 5 bases removed from V and 4 bases from J, the gap between germline ends came to 8 bases. The CDR3 runs to 12 residues. Germline CDR1 SGHTA, CDR2 FQGNSA. The CDR3 DNA reads as TGTGCCAGCAGCCCGACCCCCTATGGCTACACCTTC. It encodes CASSPTPYGYTF.

This clonotype appeared a few times. The chain links TRBV4-3 to TRBJ2-6; D gene uncertain. The germline gives CDR1 LGHNA, CDR2 YSLEER. V shed 3 bases and J shed 4 bases, with 10 bases lying between them. The CDR3 extends over 15 amino acids. CDR3 loop: CASSQLSRGANVLTF. CDR3 DNA sequence: TGCGCCAGCAGCCAGCTGAGCAGGGGGGCCAACGTCCTGACTTTC.

This clonotype was seen a few times. The gene calls are TRBV5-1 and TRBJ2-1; 12 bases are a match to TRBD2. Germline lookup yields CDR1 SGHRS and CDR2 YFSETQ. The V gene end was trimmed by 4 bases and the J gene end by 5 bases; junction bases not matched to a gene: 4. CDR3 length equals 15 residues. CDR3 amino acids: CASSRWTSGDNEQFF. Written as DNA, the CDR3 is TGCGCCAGCAGCCGGTGGACTAGCGGGGACAATGAGCAGTTCTTC.

In DNA form, the CDR3 reads TGTGCCAGCAGGAGTGGACTAGCGGGGGCCTCCAAAAACATTCAGTACTTC. It is translated as CASRSGLAGASKNIQYF. The chain couples TRBV5-4 to TRBJ2-4; 13 nucleotides match TRBD2. Germline-derived CDR1 and CDR2 are SGHNT and YYREEE (reference sequence). V trimming: 5 bases; J trimming: 2 bases; junction bases outside the gene matches: 7. The CDR3 totals 17 residues. The full variable domain, with the rest looked up from reference TRBV5-4 and TRBJ2-4, is ETGVTQSPTHLIKTRGQQVTLRCSSQSGHNTVSWYQQALGQGPQFIFQYYREEENGRGNFPPRFSGLQFPNYSSELNVNALELDDSALYLCASRSGLAGASKNIQYFGAGTRLSVL.

The chain links TRBV28 to TRBJ2-6; D is uncertain. The CDR3 length is 21 residues. With 3 bases removed from V and 1 base from J, the gap between germline ends came to 25 bases. In germline, CDR1 is MDHEN, CDR2 SYDVKM. This CDR3 reads CASSFQIHQTPTDSGANVLTF. The DNA of the CDR3 is TGTGCCAGCAGTTTTCAGATCCACCAGACACCAACAGATTCTGGGGCCAACGTCCTGACTTTC.

In this sample, this clonotype turned up a few times. V is TRBV24-1 and J is TRBJ2-3, with TRBD1 matching over 7 bases. Germline loops: CDR1 KGHDR, CDR2 SFDVKD. The CDR3 extends over 16 amino acids. The J segment lost 4 bases and the V segment lost 2 bases, leaving 8 bases of the junction unmatched. CDR3: CATSDSTGNPPDTQYF. The CDR3 region has the DNA TGTGCCACCAGTGATTCGACAGGGAATCCCCCAGATACGCAGTATTTT.

The chain joins TRBV10-3 to TRBJ2-7, with TRBD1 matching 11 bases. J was trimmed by 3 bases and V by 11 bases; bases with no gene match: 6. The CDR3 totals 13 residues. Germline V gene data show CDR1 as ENHRY and CDR2 as SYGVKD. The CDR3 region has the DNA TGTGCCGCATCCGGGACAGGGGGCTACGAGCAGTACTTC. Protein: CAASGTGGYEQYF.

This clonotype was detected ten times or more. The rearrangement joins TRBV7-2 to TRBJ2-1; D remains unclear. This CDR3 spans 11 amino acids. The V and J ends lost 1 base and 12 bases respectively, with 7 bases between them. Germline CDR1 and CDR2: SGHTA and FQGNSA. The CDR3 sequence: CASSLEYRQFF. The CDR3, as DNA: TGTGCCAGCAGCTTAGAGTACAGGCAGTTCTTC.

With regard to this clonotype: A much larger clone lies a single base off, so this may be a read error. The rearrangement links TRBV5-1 to TRBJ2-1, with D unresolved. CDR3 length equals 12 residues. The V gene lost 2 bases and the J gene lost 9 bases, with 9 bases spanning the gap. Germline V gives CDR1 SGHRS, CDR2 YFSETQ. The DNA of the CDR3 is TGCGCCAGCAGCTTCCAAGTCGGTGAGCAGTTCTTC. It translates to CASSFQVGEQFF. Full variable domain (missing parts from reference TRBV5-1 and TRBJ2-1): KAGVTQTPRYLIKTRGQQVTLSCSPISGHRSVSWYQQTPGQGLQFLFEYFSETQRNKGNFPGRFSGRQFSNSRSEMNVSTLELGDSALYLCASSFQVGEQFFGPGTRLTVL.

J is TRBJ2-3 and V is TRBV13; TRBD2 aligns across 7 bases. J gave up 3 bases and V 6 bases, and 12 bases lay outside the gene matches. The CDR3 extends over 16 amino acids. CDR1 PRHDT and CDR2 FYEKMQ come from the germline V gene (reference sequence). For the CDR3, the DNA is TGTGCCAGCAGTGTATCGACGGGGGGATTGACAGATACGCAGTATTTT. Encoded protein: CASSVSTGGLTDTQYF.

This clonotype was observed a handful of times. The chain joins TRBV11-2 to TRBJ1-3; no definite D call. V was shortened by 7 bases and J by 0 bases, with 16 bases between the two germline ends. The CDR3 is 16 residues long. CDR1 SGHAT and CDR2 FQNNGV come from the germline V gene. DNA for the CDR3: TGTGCCAGCACCTTGGAGCCCCTTAGCTCTGGAAACACCATATATTTT. Amino acids: CASTLEPLSSGNTIYF.